One T cell receptor (beta chain) is described in this entry. No antigen is known for it. This table comes from immunoSEQ multiplex PCR, and its TCRdb copy is limited to in-frame clones, with some not included. The sample yields roughly 50,000 clones, around 92% seen once. This sample is part of a study of OX40 agonist ivuxolimab in advanced cancers. Findings of the study overall: Among some nonresponders, normalized T-cell clonal expansion was also low.

The germline V gene has CDR1 SNHLY and CDR2 FYNNEI. This CDR3 spans 17 amino acids. Trimming removed 7 bases at V and 1 base at J, with 22 bases between. This sequence joins TRBV2 and TRBJ1-1; D might be TRBD1 (6 bases). The starting material was CD4+ or CD8+ T cells sorted from blood, obtained in a trial of the OX40 agonist ivuxolimab. The origin of this receptor is an adult with an advanced solid tumor such as melanoma, head and neck, liver or kidney cancer. The CDR3 sequence: CASKRGARSVKNTEAFF. CDR3 in DNA: TGTGCCAGCAAGAGGGGGGCGCGGAGCGTGAAGAACACTGAAGCTTTCTTT.